This T cell receptor beta chain comes out of a study of beta chain features in type 1 diabetes. Across the study: Comparable age, gender and cell yields were observed in patients relative to healthy donors. Study-wide results and caveats: Whatever favoring of shorter templates PCR might show would apply equally to patients and controls.

The sequenced template was cDNA made from the entire isolated RNA. Regulatory, naive and central memory T cell samples averaged around 3.6 million reads. Assay used: immunoSEQ multiplex PCR; TCRdb lists only in-frame clones, some missing. The sample yields about 130,000 clones, just over 9% seen once. From germline, CDR1 is SGHDT and CDR2 YYEEEE. V lost 2 bases to trimming and J lost 4 bases, with 9 bases between them. The CDR3 runs to 13 residues. Comment on this clone: Its specificity is not known.

The chain links TRBV5-6 to TRBJ1-2; D is perhaps TRBD1 (5 bases). The TCR originated in a man between 18 and 35 years old in good health. The sample consisted of central memory CD4+ T cells from blood. The CDR3 DNA reads as TGTGCCAGCAGCTTCAGGGCTTCCTATGGCTACACCTTC. It specifies CASSFRASYGYTF. The complete variable domain, with remaining parts taken from reference TRBV5-6 and TRBJ1-2, reads DAGVTQSPTHLIKTRGQQVTLRCSPKSGHDTVSWYQQALGQGPQFIFQYYEEEERQRGNFPDRFSGHQFPNYSSELNVNALLLGDSALYLCASSFRASYGYTFGSGTRLTVV.